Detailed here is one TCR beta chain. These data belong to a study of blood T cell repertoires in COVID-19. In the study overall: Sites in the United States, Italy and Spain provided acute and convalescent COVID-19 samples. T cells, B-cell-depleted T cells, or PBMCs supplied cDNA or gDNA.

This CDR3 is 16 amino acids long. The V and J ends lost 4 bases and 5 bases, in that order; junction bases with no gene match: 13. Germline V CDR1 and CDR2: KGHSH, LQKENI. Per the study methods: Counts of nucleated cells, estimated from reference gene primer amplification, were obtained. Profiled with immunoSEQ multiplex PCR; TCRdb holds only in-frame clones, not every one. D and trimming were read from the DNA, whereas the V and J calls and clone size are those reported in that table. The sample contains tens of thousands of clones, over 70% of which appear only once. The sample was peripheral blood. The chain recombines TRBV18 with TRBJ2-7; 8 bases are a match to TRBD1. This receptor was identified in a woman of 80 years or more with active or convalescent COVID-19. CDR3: CASSRSTGVAGDEQYF. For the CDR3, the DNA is TGTGCCAGCTCACGATCGACAGGGGTTGCCGGGGACGAGCAGTACTTC.